The clone carrying this T cell receptor beta chain was detected once. Original data processing: Reference gene primers were amplified, and this amplification served to estimate nucleated cell counts. The protocol was immunoSEQ multiplex PCR, while the TCRdb copy is restricted to in-frame clones and leaves out a portion. V and J calls and clone size are given by that table; D and trimming were obtained from the DNA. The profile covers 53,000 or so clones, with 90% appearing a single time and roughly 6.4% taken by the ten largest. This sample is part of a study of blood T cell repertoires in COVID-19. Study background: Some COVID-19 samples were acute and others convalescent; all came from the United States, Italy and Spain. Sources were T cells, B-cell-depleted T cells, or PBMCs; the material itself was cDNA or gDNA.

The CDR3 extends over 15 amino acids. Trimming pared 6 bases from V and 2 bases from J, leaving 14 bases between. Looked up from germline, CDR1 is SGHVS and CDR2 is FNYEAQ. The sequenced sample consisted of peripheral blood. This sequence joins TRBV7-6 and TRBJ2-1, with D tentatively TRBD2 (6 bases). The TCR sequence derives from a man aged 40-49 years with acute or convalescent COVID-19. CDR3 loop: CASSRRAVTYNEQFF. In DNA form, the CDR3 reads TGTGCCAGCAGTAGGAGGGCCGTGACCTACAATGAGCAGTTCTTC.